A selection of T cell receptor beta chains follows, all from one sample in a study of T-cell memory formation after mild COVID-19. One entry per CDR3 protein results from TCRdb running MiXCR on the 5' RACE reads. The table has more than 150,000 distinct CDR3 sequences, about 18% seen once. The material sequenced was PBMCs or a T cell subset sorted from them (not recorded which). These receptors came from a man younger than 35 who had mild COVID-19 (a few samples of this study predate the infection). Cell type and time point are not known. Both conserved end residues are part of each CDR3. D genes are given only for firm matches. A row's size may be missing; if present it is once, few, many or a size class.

CASSWADTQYF	TGTGCCAGCAGTTGGGCAGATACGCAGTATTTT	few	.	TRBV12-3/TRBV12-4	TRBJ2-3
CASSRDGGDQPQHF	TGCGCCAGCAGCCGGGACGGGGGAGATCAGCCCCAGCATTTT	few	.	TRBV5-1	TRBJ1-5
CSAQAGGDREQFF	TGCAGTGCTCAAGCGGGGGGGGACAGGGAGCAGTTCTTC	many	TRBD2	TRBV20-1	TRBJ2-1
CASSQGLASTNEQFF	TGTGCCAGCAGCCAGGGACTAGCGAGTACCAATGAGCAGTTCTTC	many	TRBD2	TRBV7-6	TRBJ2-1
CASRGIAGGTDTQYF	TGCGCCAGCAGGGGGATAGCGGGGGGCACAGATACGCAGTATTTT	.	TRBD2	TRBV4-1	TRBJ2-3
CASSSNLNTEAFF	TGTGCCAGCAGCTCAAACCTAAACACTGAAGCTTTCTTT	many	.	TRBV7-2	TRBJ1-1
CASRRGDSGNTIYF	TGCGCCAGCAGAAGGGGGGACTCTGGAAACACCATATATTTT	few	.	TRBV5-1	TRBJ1-3
CASSLLAGSTYGYTF	TGCGCCAGCAGCTTGTTGGCAGGGTCAACCTATGGCTACACCTTC	few	.	TRBV5-1	TRBJ1-2
CASSQAHPVPDTQYF	TGCGCCAGCAGCCAAGCTCACCCGGTCCCAGATACGCAGTATTTT	few	.	TRBV4-1	TRBJ2-3
CASSLRRGTEAFF	TGTGCCAGCAGCTTACGGCGAGGGACTGAAGCTTTCTTT	.	.	TRBV11-3	TRBJ1-1
CASSPDSYTEAFF	TGTGCCAGCAGCCCCGACAGTTACACTGAAGCTTTCTTT	.	.	TRBV3-1	TRBJ1-1
CASSLATAAETEAFF	TGTGCCAGCAGCTTAGCCACAGCCGCCGAAACTGAAGCTTTCTTT	few	.	TRBV7-2	TRBJ1-1
CASSQRDRETQYF	TGTGCCAGCAGTCAACGGGACAGAGAGACCCAGTACTTC	.	TRBD1	TRBV6-5	TRBJ2-5
CASSLGHLPNTEAFF	TGTGCCAGCAGCTTGGGGCACCTTCCCAACACTGAAGCTTTCTTT	.	.	TRBV9	TRBJ1-1
CAGSWKRGQGAFGIIGKIDTQYF	TGTGCCGGCAGTTGGAAGCGAGGACAGGGGGCGTTCGGCATCATTGGAAAAATCGATACGCAGTATTTT	.	TRBD1	TRBV12-3/TRBV12-4	TRBJ2-3
CASTLFRGETQYF	TGTGCCAGCACCTTGTTCCGAGGGGAGACCCAGTACTTC	.	.	TRBV12-3/TRBV12-4	TRBJ2-5
CARGMEGAEAFF	TGCGCCAGAGGGATGGAGGGGGCTGAAGCTTTCTTT	.	.	TRBV5-1	TRBJ1-1
CASSLTGGQMPQHF	TGCGCCAGCAGCTTGACGGGGGGCCAAATGCCCCAGCATTTT	few	.	TRBV5-1	TRBJ1-5
CASSYKGQGIGGYTF	TGTGCCAGCAGTTACAAGGGACAGGGTATTGGTGGCTACACCTTC	.	TRBD1	TRBV6-2/TRBV6-3	TRBJ1-2
CASSLQVRTEAFF	TGTGCCAGCAGTTTACAGGTTCGCACTGAAGCTTTCTTT	.	.	TRBV12-3/TRBV12-4	TRBJ1-1
CASQRGGSTDTQYF	TGTGCCAGCCAGCGGGGGGGCAGCACAGATACGCAGTATTTT	.	TRBD2	TRBV6-1	TRBJ2-3
CASSADRGGYEQYF	TGCGCCAGCAGCGCGGACAGGGGGGGATACGAGCAGTACTTC	few	TRBD1	TRBV5-1	TRBJ2-7
CASSLALAGATDTQYF	TGTGCCAGCAGCCTCGCCCTAGCGGGGGCCACAGATACGCAGTATTTT	few	TRBD2	TRBV5-4	TRBJ2-3
CASSEGQSGYNEQFF	TGTGCCAGCAGTGAAGGACAGTCGGGGTACAATGAGCAGTTCTTC	once	.	TRBV6-1	TRBJ2-1
CASSQELAGDEQFF	TGCGCCAGCAGCCAAGAGCTAGCGGGGGATGAGCAGTTCTTC	few	TRBD2	TRBV4-3	TRBJ2-1
CASSLGGTGTYTGELFF	TGTGCCAGCAGCTTAGGTGGGACAGGGACGTACACCGGGGAGCTGTTTTTT	few	TRBD1	TRBV11-2	TRBJ2-2
CASSPAGGNWNSPLHF	TGTGCCAGCAGCCCCGCCGGGGGCAATTGGAATTCACCCCTCCACTTT	.	.	TRBV3-1	TRBJ1-6
CASRPGQGLAEAFF	TGTGCCAGCAGGCCGGGACAGGGGTTGGCTGAAGCTTTCTTT	.	TRBD1	TRBV12-3/TRBV12-4	TRBJ1-1
CASSLIGSRIDQPQHF	TGTGCCAGCAGCTTAATTGGTTCCAGAATCGATCAGCCCCAGCATTTT	few	.	TRBV7-2	TRBJ1-5
CASSDDPGDTQYF	TGTGCCAGCAGTGACGACCCGGGAGATACGCAGTATTTT	many	.	TRBV2	TRBJ2-3
CASSLAGWAETQYF	TGTGCCAGCAGCTTAGCGGGCTGGGCGGAGACCCAGTACTTC	.	.	TRBV7-2	TRBJ2-5
CASSSLRGAGDTQYF	TGCGCCAGCAGCTCTCTAAGGGGGGCGGGAGATACGCAGTATTTT	few	.	TRBV4-3	TRBJ2-3